Listed below are T cell receptor beta chains from one sample, sequenced in a study of OX40 agonist ivuxolimab in advanced cancers. Clones were sequenced by immunoSEQ multiplex PCR, and TCRdb holds only the in-frame ones, with some missing. The repertoire holds about 43,000 clones, with around 86% as singletons. The material sequenced was CD4+ or CD8+ T cells sorted from blood, taken in a trial of the OX40 agonist ivuxolimab. The origin of the receptors is an adult with an advanced solid tumor such as melanoma, head and neck, liver or kidney cancer. Both conserved end residues are part of each CDR3. D genes are given only for firm matches. A row's size may be missing; if present it is once, few, many or a size class.

>TRBV28|NA|TRBJ2-3|NA
CASSFPRTPAQYF
TGTGCCAGCAGTTTTCCTCGGACGCCGGCGCAGTATTTT
>TRBV11-1|NA|TRBJ1-2|NA
CASSSSPNPTYGYTF
TGTGCCAGCAGCTCCTCACCGAATCCAACCTATGGCTACACCTTC
>TRBV5-1|NA|TRBJ2-3|TRBD2
CASSLEVAGADTQYF
TGCGCCAGCAGCTTGGAGGTAGCGGGGGCAGATACGCAGTATTTT
>TRBV10-1|NA|TRBJ1-1|NA
CASSEPLRKDMNTEAFF
TGCGCCAGCAGTGAGCCGCTACGAAAGGACATGAACACTGAAGCTTTCTTT
>TRBV7-9|NA|TRBJ2-1|NA
CASSPLQTSYNEQFF
TGTGCCAGCAGCCCCCTGCAGACTAGCTACAATGAGCAGTTCTTC
>TRBV7-9|NA|TRBJ1-2|TRBD1
CASAPGGGYYGYTF
TGTGCCAGCGCCCCAGGGGGTGGTTACTATGGCTACACCTTC
>TRBV5-1|NA|TRBJ2-1|NA
CASSLDRYNEQFF
TGCGCCAGCAGCTTGGACCGTTACAATGAGCAGTTCTTC
>TRBV28|few|TRBJ2-1|NA
CASTRGSYNEQFF
TGTGCCAGCACCCGTGGAAGTTACAATGAGCAGTTCTTC
>TRBV5-4|once|TRBJ2-6|NA
CASSQGLLSGANVLTF
TGTGCCAGCAGCCAGGGACTTCTCTCTGGGGCCAACGTCCTGACTTTC
>TRBV5-1|NA|TRBJ2-1|TRBD1
CASSLTGGYNEQFF
TGCGCCAGCAGCTTGACAGGGGGATACAATGAGCAGTTCTTC
>TRBV9|NA|TRBJ2-3|TRBD2
CASSMWGGSTDTQYF
TGTGCCAGCAGCATGTGGGGGGGAAGCACAGATACGCAGTATTTT
>TRBV21-1|NA|TRBJ1-2|NA
CASSKDLTGGARYGYTF
TGTGCCAGCAGCAAAGATTTGACAGGGGGCGCGCGGTATGGCTACACCTTC
>TRBV2|NA|TRBJ2-7|TRBD1
CASLGQRSYEQYF
TGTGCCAGCCTGGGACAGAGGTCCTACGAGCAGTACTTC
>TRBV13|few|TRBJ2-7|NA
CASSLGLEQYF
TGTGCCAGCAGCTTAGGTTTGGAGCAGTACTTC
>TRBV7-6|NA|TRBJ1-4|NA
CASSLVVNEKLFF
TGTGCCAGCAGCTTAGTCGTAAATGAAAAACTGTTTTTT
>TRBV13|NA|TRBJ2-1|TRBD2
CASSSLAGENNEQFF
TGTGCCAGCAGCTCGTTAGCGGGGGAAAACAATGAGCAGTTCTTC
>TRBV27|NA|TRBJ2-1|TRBD2
CASSSHSAGIYYNEQFF
TGTGCCAGCAGTTCCCACTCAGCGGGAATATACTACAATGAGCAGTTCTTC
>TRBV7-8|NA|TRBJ1-2|TRBD1
CASSPGTGYFYGYTF
TGTGCCAGCAGCCCAGGGACAGGGTATTTCTATGGCTACACCTTC
>TRBV13|NA|TRBJ2-1|TRBD2
CASSTGTSDDEQFF
TGTGCCAGCAGCACAGGGACTAGCGATGATGAGCAGTTCTTC
>TRBV2|once|TRBJ2-3|NA
CASSGQEDTQYF
TGTGCCAGCAGTGGACAGGAAGATACGCAGTATTTT
>TRBV5-4|NA|TRBJ2-3|TRBD2
CASSQGASGGPYSTDTQYF
TGTGCCAGCAGCCAGGGGGCTAGCGGGGGACCCTATAGCACAGATACGCAGTATTTT
>TRBV5-1|NA|TRBJ1-3|TRBD1
CASSLTGAGNTIYF
TGCGCCAGCAGCTTAACAGGGGCTGGAAACACCATATATTTT
>TRBV7-9|NA|TRBJ1-3|NA
CASSPRIGNTIYF
TGTGCCAGCAGTCCCAGGATTGGAAACACCATATATTTT
>TRBV7-7|NA|TRBJ2-5|NA
CASSRRPGQEGETQYF
TGTGCTAGCAGCCGTCGCCCTGGCCAGGAGGGAGAGACCCAGTACTTC
>TRBV4-1|NA|TRBJ2-7|TRBD1
CASSQTGEQGYEQYF
TGCGCCAGCAGCCAAACAGGGGAGCAGGGCTACGAGCAGTACTTC
>TRBV7-9|NA|TRBJ2-1|NA
CASSTIPWFF
TGTGCCAGCAGCACCATACCGTGGTTCTTC
>TRBV7-9|NA|TRBJ2-1|NA
CASSFGGTYNEQFF
TGTGCCAGCAGCTTTGGGGGGACCTACAATGAGCAGTTCTTC
>TRBV2|medium-sized|TRBJ2-7|NA
CASSEGGDNHYEQYF
TGTGCCAGCAGTGAGGGGGGGGACAACCACTACGAGCAGTACTTC
>TRBV7-4|NA|TRBJ1-6|NA
CASPGNSPLHF
TGTGCCAGCCCAGGTAATTCACCCCTCCACTTT
>TRBV30|NA|TRBJ1-1|NA
CAWSGGRGTEAFF
TGTGCCTGGAGTGGAGGCAGGGGCACTGAAGCTTTCTTT
>TRBV10-3|NA|TRBJ2-7|TRBD2
CAISVGTSTYTYEQYF
TGTGCCATCAGTGTGGGGACTAGCACGTACACCTACGAGCAGTACTTC
>TRBV7-2|NA|TRBJ1-1|NA
CASSPTGMNTEAFF
TGTGCCAGCAGCCCAACAGGGATGAACACTGAAGCTTTCTTT
>TRBV27|NA|TRBJ1-4|NA
CASSSYTTNEKLFF
TGTGCCAGCAGTTCATATACAACTAATGAAAAACTGTTTTTT
>TRBV6-1|NA|TRBJ1-5|TRBD1
CASNPRQGSNQPQHF
TGTGCCAGCAACCCTAGACAGGGAAGCAATCAGCCCCAGCATTTT
>TRBV10-2|NA|TRBJ2-5|TRBD2
CASSEARLAGEETQYF
TGCGCCAGCAGTGAGGCGCGGCTAGCGGGGGAAGAGACCCAGTACTTC
>TRBV6-5|NA|TRBJ1-4|NA
CASSYRGGEKLFF
TGTGCCAGCAGTTACCGCGGTGGGGAAAAACTGTTTTTT
>TRBV7-7|NA|TRBJ2-1|NA
CASSSSLGNEQFF
TGTGCTAGCAGCTCAAGCCTAGGGAATGAGCAGTTCTTC
>TRBV6-1|NA|TRBJ1-5|NA
CASSVGDRQPQHF
TGTGCCAGCAGTGTGGGGGATAGGCAGCCCCAGCATTTT
>TRBV11-2|NA|TRBJ1-5|NA
CASSLEVGQPQHF
TGTGCCAGCAGCTTAGAGGTGGGTCAGCCCCAGCATTTT
>TRBV11-2|NA|TRBJ1-6|TRBD1
CASSSGQGKSPLHF
TGTGCCAGCAGCTCAGGACAGGGTAAATCACCCCTCCACTTT
>TRBV5-1|NA|TRBJ2-7|TRBD2
CASSLGTSGNEQYF
TGCGCCAGCAGCCTAGGGACTAGCGGGAACGAGCAGTACTTC
>TRBV5-5|NA|TRBJ1-6|NA
CASSFSQGGNSPLHF
TGTGCCAGCAGCTTTTCTCAGGGAGGTAATTCACCCCTCCACTTT
>TRBV19|NA|TRBJ2-7|NA
CASSLDIGTYEQYF
TGTGCCAGTAGTTTGGACATAGGAACCTACGAGCAGTACTTC
>TRBV4-1|NA|TRBJ1-1|NA
CASSQPTRLWVFF
TGCGCCAGCAGCCAACCAACCCGATTGTGGGTTTTCTTT
>TRBV29-1|NA|TRBJ2-7|TRBD2
CSVVGGYSYEQYF
TGCAGCGTTGTGGGGGGGTATTCCTACGAGCAGTACTTC
>TRBV5-1|once|TRBJ2-7|NA
CASSYTRSSEQYF
TGCGCCAGCAGCTACACAAGAAGCTCCGAGCAGTACTTC